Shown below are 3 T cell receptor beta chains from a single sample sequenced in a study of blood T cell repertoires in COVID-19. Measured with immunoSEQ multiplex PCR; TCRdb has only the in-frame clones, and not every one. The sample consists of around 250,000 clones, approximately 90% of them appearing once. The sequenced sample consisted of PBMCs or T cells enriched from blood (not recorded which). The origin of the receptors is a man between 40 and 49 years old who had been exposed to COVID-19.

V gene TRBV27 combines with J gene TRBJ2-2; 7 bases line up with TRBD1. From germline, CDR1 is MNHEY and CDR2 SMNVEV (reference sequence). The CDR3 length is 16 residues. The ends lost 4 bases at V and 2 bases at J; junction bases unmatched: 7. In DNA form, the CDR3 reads TGTGCCAGCAGTTCCCCGGGACAGAGTAACACCGGGGAGCTGTTTTTT. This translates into CASSSPGQSNTGELFF.

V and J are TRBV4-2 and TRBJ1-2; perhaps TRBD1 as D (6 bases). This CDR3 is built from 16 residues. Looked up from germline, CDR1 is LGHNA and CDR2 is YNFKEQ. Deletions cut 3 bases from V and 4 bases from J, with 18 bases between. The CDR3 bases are TGTGCCAGCAGCCAGGAACAGGGAAGAGGCCGCTATGGCTACACCTTC. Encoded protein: CASSQEQGRGRYGYTF.

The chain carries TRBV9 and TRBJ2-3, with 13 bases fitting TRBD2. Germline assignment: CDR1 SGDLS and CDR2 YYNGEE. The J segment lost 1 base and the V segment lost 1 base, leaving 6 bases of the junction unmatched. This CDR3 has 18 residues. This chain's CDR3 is CASSVSTSGRTRTDTQYF. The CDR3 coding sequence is TGTGCCAGCAGCGTATCGACTAGCGGGAGGACTCGCACAGATACGCAGTATTTT.